The clone carrying this TCR beta chain was counted once. Its antigen is still unknown. The method was immunoSEQ multiplex PCR; TCRdb's version includes in-frame clones alone and lacks a portion of them. The sample yields 21,000 or so clones, about 87% seen once. The germline CDR1 and CDR2 sequences are MNHEY and SMNVEV (reference sequence). V lost 3 bases and J 8 bases, leaving 16 bases between the germline ends. The CDR3 is made up of 14 amino acids. This record comes from a study of OX40 agonist ivuxolimab in advanced cancers. Autoimmune disease history or systemic immunosuppression disqualified patients. Study outcomes and limitations: With doses of 0.1 to 3.0 mg/kg, CD4+ and CD8+ blood T cells had undergone clonal expansion by week 6. In the expanded peripheral T cells, antigen specificity was never determined. Among T cells, CD8+ cells averaged more expanded clones than CD4+ cells.

The rearrangement joins TRBV27 to TRBJ1-2; no clear D. Sequenced material: CD4+ or CD8+ T cells sorted from blood, taken in a trial of the OX40 agonist ivuxolimab. The TCR sequence derives from an adult with an advanced solid tumor such as melanoma, head and neck, liver or kidney cancer. Written as DNA, the CDR3 is TGTGCCAGCAGTTTGGGTACCAACCTGCTCGGCTACACCTTC. Its protein product is CASSLGTNLLGYTF.